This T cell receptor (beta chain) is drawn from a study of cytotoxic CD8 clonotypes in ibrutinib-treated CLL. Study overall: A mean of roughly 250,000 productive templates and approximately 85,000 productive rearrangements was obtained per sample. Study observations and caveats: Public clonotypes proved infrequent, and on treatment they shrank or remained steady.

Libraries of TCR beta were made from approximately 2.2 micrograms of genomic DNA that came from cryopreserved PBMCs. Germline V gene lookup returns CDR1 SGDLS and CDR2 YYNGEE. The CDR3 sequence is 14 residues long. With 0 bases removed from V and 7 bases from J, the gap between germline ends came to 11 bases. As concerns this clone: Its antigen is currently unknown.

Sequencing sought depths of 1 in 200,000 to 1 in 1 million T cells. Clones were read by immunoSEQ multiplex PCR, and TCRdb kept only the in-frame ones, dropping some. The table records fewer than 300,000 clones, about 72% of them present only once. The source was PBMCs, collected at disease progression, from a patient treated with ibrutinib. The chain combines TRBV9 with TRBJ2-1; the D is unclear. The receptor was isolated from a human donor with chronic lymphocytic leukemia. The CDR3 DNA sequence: TGTGCCAGCAGCGTAGCTCGGCTGGGAAATGAGCAGTTCTTC. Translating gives CASSVARLGNEQFF.